A single sample gave rise to the 12 T cell receptor beta chains below, sequenced in a study of CD8 T cells in Susac syndrome. Reverse transcription of about 0.5 to 1 ug RNA used random hexamers. TCRdb ran MiXCR on the immunoSEQ multiplex PCR reads and lists one entry per CDR3 protein. In the table there are about 140,000 distinct CDR3 sequences, approximately 94% of which are singletons. Sequencing was carried out using CD4+ T cells from PBMCs. Receptor source: a human donor in good health.

The rearrangement links TRBV2 to TRBJ2-7; D is unclear. The V gene's germline CDR1 is SNHLY and CDR2 FYNNEI. Trimming removed 6 bases at V and 7 bases at J, with 7 bases between. The CDR3 consists of 10 residues. CDR3 bases: TGTGCCAGCAGGATCAGGGAGCAGTACTTC. Its protein product is CASRIREQYF.

This clonotype was detected once. This chain joins TRBV7-2 and TRBJ2-1; D is perhaps TRBD2 (6 bases). Germline CDR1 reads SGHTA; CDR2 reads FQGNSA. The length of the CDR3 is 14 residues. The V end was cut by 3 bases, the J end by 6 bases, with 12 bases between. The CDR3 bases are TGTGCCAGCAGCTTCACTAGCCGCCCCAATGAGCAGTTCTTC. Protein product: CASSFTSRPNEQFF.

The table lists this clonotype with a count of one. J is TRBJ2-6 and V is TRBV28; perhaps TRBD2 as D (7 bases). This CDR3 contains 17 residues. Germline loops: CDR1 MDHEN, CDR2 SYDVKM. V shed 6 bases and J shed 0 bases, with 15 bases lying between them. CDR3 sequence reads: CASREGGGPSGANVLTF. DNA for the CDR3: TGTGCCAGCAGAGAAGGGGGAGGGCCCTCTGGGGCCAACGTCCTGACTTTC.

The rearrangement links TRBV11-2 to TRBJ2-7, with D perhaps TRBD2 (5 bases). V was shortened by 5 bases and J by 3 bases, with 23 bases between the two germline ends. Germline loops: CDR1 SGHAT, CDR2 FQNNGV. This CDR3 contains 17 residues. The CDR3 bases are TGTGCCAGCAGCCACGGGAAGCGACTCTCAGGAGGCTACGAGCAGTACTTC. It encodes CASSHGKRLSGGYEQYF.

V usage is TRBV29-1 and J usage is TRBJ1-2, with D tentatively TRBD1 (5 bases). Trimming shortened V by 6 bases and J by 4 bases, and 18 bases separated the two germline ends. Germline values: CDR1 SQVTM, CDR2 ANQGSEA. The CDR3 contains 14 residues. The CDR3 DNA is TGCAGCGTGGATCCCTCGACAGCAGTCTATGGCTACACCTTC. Translation: CSVDPSTAVYGYTF.

This chain uses TRBV10-3 with TRBJ1-1; possible D gene TRBD1, 5 bases. The germline CDR1 and CDR2 sequences are ENHRY and SYGVKD. Between the trimmed V and J ends, which lost 3 bases and 5 bases, there was a span of 13 bases. The CDR3 length is 14 residues. The CDR3 sequence: CAISERGASTEAFF. In DNA form, the CDR3 reads TGTGCCATCAGTGAAAGGGGCGCGTCAACTGAAGCTTTCTTT.

V and J are TRBV9 and TRBJ2-5; D call uncertain. The CDR3 loop spans 13 amino acids. Trimming took off 4 bases at V and 2 bases at J, with 9 bases between the two ends. Germline CDR1 reads SGDLS; CDR2 reads YYNGEE. In nucleotides, the CDR3 is TGTGCCAGCAGCTCCCCCCCTCAAGAGACCCAGTACTTC. Protein product: CASSSPPQETQYF.

CDR3 sequence reads: CASSVTGGNTEAFF. As DNA, the CDR3 is TGTGCCAGCAGCGTGACAGGGGGCAACACTGAAGCTTTCTTT. The rearrangement links TRBV7-3 to TRBJ1-1, with 10 bases aligning to TRBD1. Germline trimming cut 5 bases from V and 2 bases from J; bases unmatched to any gene: 2. The germline CDR1 and CDR2 sequences are SGHTA and FQGTGA. The CDR3 sequence is 14 residues long. Full variable domain (missing parts from reference TRBV7-3 and TRBJ1-1): GAGVSQTPSNKVTEKGKYVELRCDPISGHTALYWYRQSLGQGPEFLIYFQGTGAADDSGLPNDRFFAVRPEGSVSTLKIQRTERGDSAVYLCASSVTGGNTEAFFGQGTRLTVV.

J is TRBJ2-2 and V is TRBV30; tentative D call: TRBD1 (5 bases). V was shortened by 2 bases and J by 5 bases, with 15 bases between the two germline ends. This CDR3 has 15 amino acids. Germline values: CDR1 GTSNPN, CDR2 SVGIG (reference sequence). CDR3 region: CAWSQGPLRTGELFF. In nucleotides, the CDR3 is TGTGCCTGGAGTCAGGGCCCCTTGCGGACCGGGGAGCTGTTTTTT.

The rearrangement joins TRBV29-1 to TRBJ2-5; TRBD1 aligns across 8 bases. CDR1 is SQVTM and CDR2 is ANQGSEA in the germline V gene. The J segment lost 4 bases and the V segment lost 6 bases, leaving 10 bases of the junction unmatched. CDR3 size: 14 residues. The CDR3 is CSVDAGGRGETQYF. The DNA for the CDR3 is TGCAGCGTGGATGCAGGGGGCAGGGGAGAGACCCAGTACTTC.

V gene TRBV3-1 combines with J gene TRBJ1-6; D uncertain. V was trimmed by 7 bases and J by 10 bases, leaving 14 bases between them. Germline assignment: CDR1 LGHDT and CDR2 YNNKEL (reference sequence). CDR3 size: 13 residues. The CDR3 region is CASTRTETSPLHF. CDR3 DNA: TGTGCCAGCACGCGGACCGAAACCTCACCCCTCCACTTT. The variable domain in full, with the rest retrieved from reference TRBV3-1 and TRBJ1-6, is DTAVSQTPKYLVTQMGNDKSIKCEQNLGHDTMYWYKQDSKKFLKIMFSYNNKELIINETVPNRFSPKSPDKAHLNLHINSLELGDSAVYFCASTRTETSPLHFGNGTRLTVT.

This chain connects TRBV24-1 to TRBJ2-3; TRBD2 is a possible D gene (7 bases). V lost 5 bases and J 8 bases, leaving 19 bases between the germline ends. The CDR3 extends over 15 amino acids. Germline CDR1 is KGHDR and CDR2 is SFDVKD. The CDR3 spells CATSVRGGMDSTQYF. DNA for the CDR3: TGTGCCACCAGTGTAAGGGGGGGAATGGATAGTACGCAGTATTTT.